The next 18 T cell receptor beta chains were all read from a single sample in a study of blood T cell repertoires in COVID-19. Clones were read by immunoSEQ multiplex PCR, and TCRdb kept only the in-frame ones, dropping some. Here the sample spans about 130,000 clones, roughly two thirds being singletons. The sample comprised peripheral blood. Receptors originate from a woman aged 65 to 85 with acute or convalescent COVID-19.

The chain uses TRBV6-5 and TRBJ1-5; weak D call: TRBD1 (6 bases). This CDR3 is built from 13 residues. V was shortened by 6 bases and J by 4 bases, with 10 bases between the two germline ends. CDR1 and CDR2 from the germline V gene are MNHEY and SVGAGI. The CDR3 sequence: CASSRQENQPQHF. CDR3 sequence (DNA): TGTGCCAGCAGCCGACAGGAGAATCAGCCCCAGCATTTT.

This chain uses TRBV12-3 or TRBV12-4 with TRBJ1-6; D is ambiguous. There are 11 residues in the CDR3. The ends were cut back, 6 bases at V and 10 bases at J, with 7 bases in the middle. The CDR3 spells CASSSGSPLHF. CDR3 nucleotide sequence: TGTGCCAGCAGCTCGGGGTCACCCCTCCACTTT.

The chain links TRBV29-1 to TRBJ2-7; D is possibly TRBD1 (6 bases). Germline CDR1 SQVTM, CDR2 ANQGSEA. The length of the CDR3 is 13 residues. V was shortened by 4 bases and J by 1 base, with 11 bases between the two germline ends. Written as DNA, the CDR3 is TGCAGCGTTGGAGGGACACTGTCCTACGAGCAGTACTTC. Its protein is CSVGGTLSYEQYF.

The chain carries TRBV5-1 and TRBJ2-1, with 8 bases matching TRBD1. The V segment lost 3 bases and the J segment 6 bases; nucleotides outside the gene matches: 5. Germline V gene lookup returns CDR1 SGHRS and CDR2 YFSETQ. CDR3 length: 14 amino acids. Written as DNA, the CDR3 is TGCGCCAGCAGCTCGGGACAGGAGCTCAATGAGCAGTTCTTC. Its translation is CASSSGQELNEQFF.

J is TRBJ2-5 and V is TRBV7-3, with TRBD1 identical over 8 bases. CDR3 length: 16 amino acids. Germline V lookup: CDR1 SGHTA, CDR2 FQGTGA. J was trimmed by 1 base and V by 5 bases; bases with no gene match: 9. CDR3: CASSPRGPGPQETQYF. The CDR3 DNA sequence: TGTGCCAGCAGCCCCAGGGGGCCAGGACCCCAAGAGACCCAGTACTTC.

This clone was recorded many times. CDR3 region: CASSKKGTGGTDTQYF. Here the CDR3 DNA reads TGTGCCAGCAGCAAAAAGGGGACAGGGGGGACAGATACGCAGTATTTT. The chain couples TRBV21-1 to TRBJ2-3; TRBD1 reflects the table's D call only, with no check against the DNA. TRBV21-1 constitutes a pseudogene. This CDR3 is built from 16 residues.

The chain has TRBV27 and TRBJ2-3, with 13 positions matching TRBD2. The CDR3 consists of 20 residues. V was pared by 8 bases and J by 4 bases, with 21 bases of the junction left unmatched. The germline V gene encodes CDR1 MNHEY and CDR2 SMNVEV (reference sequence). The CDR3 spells CASRTGTALTGLAGPDTQYF. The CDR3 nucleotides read TGTGCCAGCCGAACCGGGACCGCGCTTACGGGACTAGCGGGGCCAGATACGCAGTATTTT.

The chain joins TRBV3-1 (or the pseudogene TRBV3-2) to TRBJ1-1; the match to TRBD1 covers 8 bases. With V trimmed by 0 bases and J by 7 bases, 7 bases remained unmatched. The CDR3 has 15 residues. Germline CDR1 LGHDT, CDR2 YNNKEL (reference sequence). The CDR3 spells CASSQERTGKNEAFF. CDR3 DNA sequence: TGTGCCAGCAGCCAAGAGAGGACAGGGAAGAATGAAGCTTTCTTT.

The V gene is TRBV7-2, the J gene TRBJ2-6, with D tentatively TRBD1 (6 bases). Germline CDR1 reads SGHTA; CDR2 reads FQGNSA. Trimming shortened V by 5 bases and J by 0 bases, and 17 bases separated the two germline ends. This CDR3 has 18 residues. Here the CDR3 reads CASSERPGHSSGANVLTF. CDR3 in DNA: TGTGCCAGCAGCGAAAGACCGGGACACAGCTCTGGGGCCAACGTCCTGACTTTC.

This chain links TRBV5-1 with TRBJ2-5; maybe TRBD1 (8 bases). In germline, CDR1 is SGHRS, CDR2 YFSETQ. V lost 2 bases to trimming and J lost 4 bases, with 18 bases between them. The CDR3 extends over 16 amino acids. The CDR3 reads CASSFRGRGTGETQYF. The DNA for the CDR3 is TGCGCCAGCAGCTTTAGAGGGCGGGGGACAGGAGAGACCCAGTACTTC.

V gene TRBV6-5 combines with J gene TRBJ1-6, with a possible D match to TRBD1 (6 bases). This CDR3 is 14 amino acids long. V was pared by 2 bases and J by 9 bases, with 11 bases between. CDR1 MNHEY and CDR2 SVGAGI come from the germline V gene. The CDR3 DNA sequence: TGTGCCAGCAGTTACAAACAGGGAGCTTCACCCCTCCACTTT. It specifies CASSYKQGASPLHF.

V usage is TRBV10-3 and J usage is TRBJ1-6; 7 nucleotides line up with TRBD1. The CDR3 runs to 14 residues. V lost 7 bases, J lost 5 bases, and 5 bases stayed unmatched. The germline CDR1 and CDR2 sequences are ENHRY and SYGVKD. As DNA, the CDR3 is TGTGCCATCACTGAAGGACAGGATAATTCACCCCTCCACTTT. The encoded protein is CAITEGQDNSPLHF.

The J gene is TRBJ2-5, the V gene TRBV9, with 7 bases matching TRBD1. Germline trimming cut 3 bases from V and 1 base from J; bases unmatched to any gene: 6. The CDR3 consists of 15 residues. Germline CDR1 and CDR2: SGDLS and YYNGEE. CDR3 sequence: CASSELTGVQETQYF. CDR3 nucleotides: TGTGCCAGCAGCGAACTCACAGGGGTCCAAGAGACCCAGTACTTC. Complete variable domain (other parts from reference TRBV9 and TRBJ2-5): DSGVTQTPKHLITATGQRVTLRCSPRSGDLSVYWYQQSLDQGLQFLIQYYNGEERAKGNILERFSAQQFPDLHSELNLSSLELGDSALYFCASSELTGVQETQYFGPGTRLLVL.

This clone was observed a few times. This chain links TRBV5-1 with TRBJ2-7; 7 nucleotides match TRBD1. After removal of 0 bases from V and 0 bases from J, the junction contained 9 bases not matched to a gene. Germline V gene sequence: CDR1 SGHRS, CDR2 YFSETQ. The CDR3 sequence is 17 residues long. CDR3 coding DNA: TGCGCCAGCAGCTTGGTAGTGGGACAGAGAAACTCCTACGAGCAGTACTTC. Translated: CASSLVVGQRNSYEQYF.

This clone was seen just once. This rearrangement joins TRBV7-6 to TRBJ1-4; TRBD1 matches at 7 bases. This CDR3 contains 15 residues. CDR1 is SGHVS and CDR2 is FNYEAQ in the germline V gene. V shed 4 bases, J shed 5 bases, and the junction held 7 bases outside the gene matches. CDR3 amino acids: CASSSTGDTNEKLFF. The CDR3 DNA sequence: TGTGCCAGCAGCTCCACAGGGGACACAAATGAAAAACTGTTTTTT.

CDR3 coding DNA: TGTGCCAGCAGCCGGGACACCAAGCTTTCACCCCTCCACTTT. This codes for CASSRDTKLSPLHF. V is TRBV13 and J is TRBJ1-6; TRBD1 might be the D (6 bases). The CDR3 contains 14 residues. V was shortened by 5 bases and J by 9 bases, with 14 bases between the two germline ends. Germline-derived CDR1 and CDR2 are PRHDT and FYEKMQ (reference sequence).

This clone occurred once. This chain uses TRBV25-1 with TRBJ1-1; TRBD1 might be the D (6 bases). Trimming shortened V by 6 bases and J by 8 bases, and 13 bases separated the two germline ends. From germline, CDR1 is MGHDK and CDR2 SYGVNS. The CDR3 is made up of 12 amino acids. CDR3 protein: CASSYLQGEAFF. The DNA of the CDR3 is TGTGCCAGCAGCTACCTACAGGGAGAAGCTTTCTTT.

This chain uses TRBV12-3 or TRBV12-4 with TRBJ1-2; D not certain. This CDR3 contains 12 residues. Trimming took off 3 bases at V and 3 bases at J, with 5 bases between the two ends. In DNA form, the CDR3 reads TGTGCCAGCAGTTTGGCATACTATGGCTACACCTTC. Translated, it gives CASSLAYYGYTF.